Detailed here is one T cell receptor (beta chain). Antigen specificity is unknown. This sample was taken from a study of OX40 agonist ivuxolimab in advanced cancers. TCRdb keeps only in-frame clones here, not all; method: immunoSEQ multiplex PCR. Found here are some 44,000 clones, around 86% of them singletons; the top ten hold approximately 0.4%. The trim removed 5 bases at V and 8 bases at J, leaving 6 bases unmatched. Germline lookup yields CDR1 PRHDT and CDR2 FYEKMQ (reference sequence). This CDR3 is 14 amino acids long. General observations from the study: Compared with CD4+, CD8+ T cells on average had more expanded clones.

This chain connects TRBV13 to TRBJ1-6, with 7 bases identical to TRBD1. The source was CD4+ or CD8+ T cells sorted from blood, collected in a trial of the OX40 agonist ivuxolimab. This TCR came from an adult with an advanced solid tumor such as melanoma, head and neck, liver or kidney cancer. CDR3 residues: CASSVQGFDSPLHF. The DNA for the CDR3 is TGTGCCAGCAGCGTACAGGGGTTTGATTCACCCCTCCACTTT.